Shown below are 7 T cell receptor beta chains from a single sample sequenced in a study of cytomegalovirus exposure and HLA in healthy donors. 60 Vbeta and 13 Jbeta primers were used in PCR. The repertoire was sequenced with immunoSEQ multiplex PCR; TCRdb's copy has only in-frame clones and lacks some. The data contain fewer than 200,000 clones, roughly 80% of them singletons. The source material was PBMCs. These TCRs come from a female donor in good health and CMV-seronegative.

This chain links TRBV28 with TRBJ2-7; 10 bases are shared with TRBD2. The V and J ends lost 5 bases and 6 bases, in that order; junction bases with no gene match: 13. Germline lookup yields CDR1 MDHEN and CDR2 SYDVKM. The CDR3 sequence is 16 residues long. CDR3 DNA sequence: TGTGCCAGCAGTCTTACGTCTAGCGGGAGTTTAGGCGAGCAGTACTTC. This gives the protein CASSLTSSGSLGEQYF.

This clone has only one observation. The gene calls are TRBV5-6 and TRBJ2-1; D not resolved. The CDR3 extends over 14 amino acids. Germline CDR1 reads SGHDT; CDR2 reads YYEEEE. With 0 bases removed from V and 7 bases from J, the gap between germline ends came to 11 bases. CDR3 DNA: TGTGCCAGCAGCTTGGACCTAGTTTTAAATGAGCAGTTCTTC. Translation gives CASSLDLVLNEQFF.

The rearrangement joins TRBV9 to TRBJ2-1, with D possibly matching TRBD2 (5 bases). Per germline, CDR1 SGDLS and CDR2 YYNGEE. The CDR3 has 16 amino acids. Trimming cost V 4 bases and J 0 bases, with 14 bases left between them. The CDR3 loop reads CASSSLEGLSYNEQFF. The CDR3 DNA reads as TGTGCCAGCAGCTCCCTCGAGGGTCTCTCCTACAATGAGCAGTTCTTC.

The chain recombines TRBV29-1 with TRBJ2-1, with TRBD2 matching 11 bases. The ends lost 7 bases at V and 5 bases at J; junction bases unmatched: 7. This CDR3 spans 14 amino acids. Germline-derived CDR1 and CDR2 are SQVTM and ANQGSEA. The CDR3 bases are TGCAGCGCGTATGTAGCGGGAGGGGACAATGAGCAGTTCTTC. It encodes CSAYVAGGDNEQFF.

The V and J genes are TRBV7-2 and TRBJ2-7; unclear D gene. CDR1 SGHTA and CDR2 FQGNSA come from the germline V gene. Trimming left V 6 bases short and J 2 bases short, with 5 bases between. The CDR3 sequence is 11 residues long. The CDR3 DNA is TGTGCCAGCAGGTCTACCTACGAGCAGTACTTC. It codes for CASRSTYEQYF.

This sequence joins TRBV5-4 and TRBJ2-2; TRBD1 is a possible D gene (6 bases). Trimming pared 0 bases from V and 4 bases from J, leaving 10 bases between. Germline CDR1 and CDR2: SGHNT and YYREEE (reference sequence). The CDR3 loop spans 15 amino acids. The CDR3 DNA reads as TGTGCCAGCAGCTTGGGACAGGCTCGCACCGGGGAGCTGTTTTTT. Translating it yields CASSLGQARTGELFF.

This sequence joins TRBV9 and TRBJ1-1, with a tentative D call TRBD1 (5 bases). The germline V and J ends were trimmed by 3 bases and 4 bases, with 16 bases remaining between them. This CDR3 is 15 amino acids long. CDR1 and CDR2 from the germline V gene are SGDLS and YYNGEE. The CDR3 reads CASSGFREGFTEAFF. For the CDR3, the DNA is TGTGCCAGCAGCGGATTCAGGGAGGGCTTCACTGAAGCTTTCTTT.